This T cell receptor (beta chain) emerged from a study of monozygotic twins with inflammatory bowel disease. Findings and limits, study-wide: Twins with IBD had fewer clonotypes in common with others than healthy twins, particularly during disease activity.

Comment on this clonotype: Its target is unknown.

Whole blood that had not undergone T cell sorting provided the isolated total RNA. cDNA was made in eight separate reactions per sample. Incorporation of UMIs carrying a 6-nucleotide sample barcode was performed by template switching. Using the 5' RACE reads, TCRdb records one entry per CDR3 protein without DNA. This table holds approximately 200,000 distinct CDR3 sequences. The germline V gene encodes CDR1 SGHVS and CDR2 FQNEAQ. The CDR3 spans 12 residues. Sequencing used blood. This sequence was found in a human donor with ulcerative colitis or Crohn's disease, or a healthy co-twin of an affected twin (not recorded which). The V call is TRBV7-8, the J call TRBJ1-1. The CDR3 loop reads CASSFAGTEAFF.